Below are 14 T cell receptor beta chains sequenced from a single sample in a study of blood T cell repertoires in COVID-19. TCRdb's copy holds only in-frame clones and misses some; the assay was immunoSEQ multiplex PCR. Of approximately 140,000 clones in the sample, approximately 80% were seen once. The material sequenced was peripheral blood. These TCRs come from a man aged 55 to 70 with active or convalescent COVID-19.

The V call is TRBV10-3, the J call TRBJ1-2, with TRBD1 matching 12 bases. The germline V gene encodes CDR1 ENHRY and CDR2 SYGVKD. J lost 3 bases, V lost 2 bases, and 10 bases had no gene match. The CDR3 has 18 residues. CDR3 region: CAISEKGTGGNRDYGYTF. DNA of the CDR3: TGTGCCATCAGTGAGAAAGGGACAGGGGGCAATCGGGACTATGGCTACACCTTC.

The table lists this clone with a few counts. Other nucleotide sequences from this sample produce the same CDR3. The J gene is TRBJ1-2, the V gene TRBV15; D remains unclear. This CDR3 has 13 residues. Germline loops: CDR1 LNHNV, CDR2 YYDKDF (reference sequence). Trimming took off 1 base at V and 8 bases at J, with 11 bases between the two ends. Written as DNA, the CDR3 is TGTGCCACCAGCAGAGGCGGTGGGGAGGGCTACACCTTC. Translating it yields CATSRGGGEGYTF.

In its sample, this clone was seen once. The rearrangement links TRBV13 to TRBJ2-5; no firm D call. The CDR3 covers 15 residues. V lost 3 bases to trimming and J lost 1 base, with 12 bases between them. Germline lookup yields CDR1 PRHDT and CDR2 FYEKMQ (reference sequence). CDR3 in DNA: TGTGCCAGCAGCTTGGCCACAGCCATCCAAGAGACCCAGTACTTC. It specifies CASSLATAIQETQYF.

This clone was picked up one time. V is TRBV6-1 and J is TRBJ2-5; 7 bases align to TRBD2. The CDR3 is 17 amino acids. Germline CDR1 reads MNHNS; CDR2 reads SASEGT. V lost 2 bases and J lost 3; bases outside the gene matches: 12. The CDR3, as DNA: TGTGCCAGCAGTGAAAATTCTGGCGGGAGAGGCAAAGAGACCCAGTACTTC. Translation: CASSENSGGRGKETQYF.

This rearrangement joins TRBV15 to TRBJ2-7, with D tentatively TRBD1 (5 bases). V dropped 10 bases and J dropped 5 bases, with 24 bases sitting between them. Germline-derived CDR1 and CDR2 are LNHNV and YYDKDF (reference sequence). The CDR3 extends over 15 amino acids. The CDR3 nucleotides read TGTGCCATCTCCTTGAGCCTGGCCAGGGTGGACGAGCAGTACTTC. This sequence encodes CAISLSLARVDEQYF.

This chain uses TRBV28 with TRBJ2-6; 12 bases agree with TRBD2. The CDR3 sequence is 21 residues long. V was clipped by 4 bases and J by 0 bases; unmatched bases: 13. Germline CDR1 reads MDHEN; CDR2 reads SYDVKM. The CDR3 nucleotides read TGTGCCAGCAGTTCCTCGCAAAGGGCTAGCGGGAGGGTCTCTGGGGCCAACGTCCTGACTTTC. This translates into CASSSSQRASGRVSGANVLTF. Together with reference TRBV28 and TRBJ2-6, the CDR3 gives the full variable domain: DVKVTQSSRYLVKRTGEKVFLECVQDMDHENMFWYRQDPGLGLRLIYFSYDVKMKEKGDIPEGYSVSREKKERFSLILESASTNQTSMYLCASSSSQRASGRVSGANVLTFGAGSRLTVL.

The V gene is TRBV28, the J gene TRBJ2-4, with D possibly matching TRBD1 (5 bases). V was pared by 8 bases and J by 8 bases, with 13 bases between. Germline V lookup: CDR1 MDHEN, CDR2 SYDVKM. The length of the CDR3 is 12 residues. CDR3 protein: CASRQGWDIQYF. For the CDR3, the DNA is TGTGCCAGCCGGCAGGGTTGGGACATTCAGTACTTC. Full variable domain (outside the CDR3, taken from reference TRBV28 and TRBJ2-4): DVKVTQSSRYLVKRTGEKVFLECVQDMDHENMFWYRQDPGLGLRLIYFSYDVKMKEKGDIPEGYSVSREKKERFSLILESASTNQTSMYLCASRQGWDIQYFGAGTRLSVL.

The rearrangement uses TRBV28 and TRBJ2-7, with 10 nucleotides matching TRBD2. Germline V gene sequence: CDR1 MDHEN, CDR2 SYDVKM. CDR3 length: 16 amino acids. V lost 6 bases and J lost 4; bases outside the gene matches: 12. The CDR3 DNA sequence: TGTGCCAGCAGGTCCGGGCTAGCGGGAGATATTTACGAGCAGTACTTC. Translated, it gives CASRSGLAGDIYEQYF.

V is TRBV7-9 and J is TRBJ1-4, with D possibly being TRBD1 (6 bases). Trimming removed 4 bases from V and 3 bases from J, with 12 bases in between. Germline V gene data show CDR1 as SEHNR and CDR2 as FQNEAQ (reference sequence). The CDR3 totals 15 residues. The CDR3 loop reads CASSSWTVSNEKLFF. The DNA of the CDR3 is TGTGCCAGCAGCTCCTGGACAGTATCTAATGAAAAACTGTTTTTT.

V is TRBV10-3 and J is TRBJ1-2; possible D gene TRBD1, 5 bases. This CDR3 is built from 15 residues. Germline loops: CDR1 ENHRY, CDR2 SYGVKD. V lost 0 bases to trimming and J lost 2 bases, with 10 bases between them. The CDR3 reads CAISESLRQNYGYTF. The CDR3 nucleotides read TGTGCCATCAGTGAGTCGTTAAGACAGAACTATGGCTACACCTTC.

This clone was recorded many times. The chain uses TRBV20-1 and TRBJ2-1; D gene uncertain. Per the germline V gene, CDR1 is DFQATT and CDR2 is SNEGSKA (reference sequence). V lost 4 bases and J 8 bases, leaving 9 bases between the germline ends. The CDR3 runs to 11 residues. The CDR3 protein is CSATRLDEQFF. CDR3 DNA: TGCAGTGCTACGAGGCTGGATGAGCAGTTCTTC.

CDR3 protein: CASSLAKRLPGDSPLHF. The CDR3 DNA reads TGTGCCAGCAGCTTAGCCAAGAGACTCCCAGGGGACTCACCCCTCCACTTT. This sequence joins TRBV7-2 and TRBJ1-6; D possibly corresponds to TRBD1 (6 bases). The germline V and J ends were trimmed by 0 bases and 10 bases, with 19 bases remaining between them. CDR3 length equals 17 residues. Germline-derived CDR1 and CDR2 are SGHTA and FQGNSA.

Comment on this clone: An end of the junction differs from the germline gene, which may be a read error. The chain has TRBV6-5 and TRBJ2-2, with 8 bases fitting TRBD2. Per germline, CDR1 MNHEY and CDR2 SVGAGI. CDR3 length equals 14 residues. The CDR3 DNA sequence: TGTGCCAGCTGCGAGGGACTAGTTCACCGGGGAGCTGTTTTT. Protein sequence: CASCEGLVHRGAVF.

This clone was seen a handful of times. CDR3 sequence: CASTREGSTDTQYF. CDR3 sequence (DNA): TGTGCCAGCACCCGGGAGGGTAGCACAGATACGCAGTATTTT. The chain is built from TRBV7-9 and TRBJ2-3, with 8 bases fitting TRBD2. With 7 bases clipped from V and 0 bases from J, the junction kept 3 bases outside the gene matches. The CDR3 extends over 14 amino acids. The germline gives CDR1 SEHNR, CDR2 FQNEAQ (reference sequence). The full variable domain, its missing parts supplied by reference TRBV7-9 and TRBJ2-3, is DTGVSQNPRHKITKRGQNVTFRCDPISEHNRLYWYRQTLGQGPEFLTYFQNEAQLEKSRLLSDRFSAERPKGSFSTLEIQRTEQGDSAMYLCASTREGSTDTQYFGPGTRLTVL.